The 27 T cell receptor beta chains reported below all come from one sample, sequenced in a study of identifying expanded T cells in peripheral blood (dated 2019 in TCRdb). To prepare the library, the immunoSEQ multiplex PCR assay was applied. TCRdb mirrors the immuneACCESS table, restricted to in-frame sequences. Some clones are absent from its copies; in checked studies, under half trace to an unresolved V gene, and the reason for the others is unknown. Counted in this sample were 100,000 to 150,000 clones; approximately 86% of them appeared once. The ten largest clones add up to 7.5% to 8.5% of the sample. The sequencing input was blood. The receptors derive from a person between 18 and 69 years old in good health.

The rearrangement links TRBV11-3 to TRBJ2-3, with 9 bases that match TRBD1. V trimming: 5 bases; J trimming: 5 bases; junction bases outside the gene matches: 11. There are 16 residues in the CDR3. Germline V gene data show CDR1 as SGHNT and CDR2 as YENEEA. The CDR3 DNA follows: TGTGCCAGCAGCCCCCGGCTGACAGGGGGGCAAGATACGCAGTATTTT. Translation: CASSPRLTGGQDTQYF.

The chain is built from TRBV5-6 and TRBJ2-3, with TRBD2 matching 13 bases. The CDR3 is 15 residues long. V lost 4 bases and J lost 12; bases outside the gene matches: 11. Germline lookup yields CDR1 SGHDT and CDR2 YYEEEE. CDR3 sequence reads: CASSPQLAGGPQQYF. The CDR3 coding sequence is TGTGCCAGCAGCCCGCAACTAGCGGGGGGGCCCCAACAGTATTTT.

This rearrangement joins TRBV6-5 to TRBJ2-5; a possible D gene is TRBD2 (5 bases). V lost 6 bases, J lost 4 bases, and 9 bases lay in between. CDR1 is MNHEY and CDR2 is SVGAGI in the germline V gene. This CDR3 comprises 12 residues. The CDR3 DNA follows: TGTGCCAGCAGGGACTTAGGAGAGACCCAGTACTTC. It codes for CASRDLGETQYF.

The rearrangement joins TRBV7-9 to TRBJ2-7, with 7 bases identical to TRBD1. The CDR3 consists of 15 residues. J was trimmed by 3 bases and V by 6 bases; bases with no gene match: 11. Germline V gene lookup returns CDR1 SEHNR and CDR2 FQNEAQ (reference sequence). CDR3 DNA sequence: TGTGCCAGCAGACCCGACAGGGCTGGAGACTACGAGCAGTACTTC. Its translation is CASRPDRAGDYEQYF.

This chain links TRBV7-9 with TRBJ1-2; D unclear. In germline, CDR1 is SEHNR, CDR2 FQNEAQ (reference sequence). With 5 bases removed from V and 2 bases from J, the gap between germline ends came to 12 bases. The CDR3 has 14 amino acids. This CDR3 is CASSLESLNYGYTF. The CDR3 nucleotides are TGTGCCAGCAGCCTAGAGTCCTTAAACTATGGCTACACCTTC.

The rearrangement links TRBV28 to TRBJ1-5; tentatively, D is TRBD1 (5 bases). Germline CDR1 reads MDHEN; CDR2 reads SYDVKM. The CDR3 is 15 residues long. Trimming cost V 5 bases and J 0 bases, with 11 bases left between them. The CDR3 loop reads CASSGAEYSNQPQHF. CDR3 in DNA: TGTGCCAGCAGTGGGGCCGAATATAGCAATCAGCCCCAGCATTTT.

V and J are TRBV7-2 and TRBJ2-1; D remains unclear. In germline, CDR1 is SGHTA, CDR2 FQGNSA. This CDR3 has 12 residues. V lost 3 bases to trimming and J lost 7 bases, with 7 bases between them. CDR3: CASSLIINEQFF. CDR3 nucleotide sequence: TGTGCCAGCAGCTTGATAATAAATGAGCAGTTCTTC.

The V call is TRBV28, the J call TRBJ2-7, with 7 bases identical to TRBD2. Germline V gene sequence: CDR1 MDHEN, CDR2 SYDVKM. V lost 2 bases to trimming and J lost 3 bases; unmatched junction nucleotides: 4. CDR3 length: 14 residues. DNA of the CDR3: TGTGCCAGCAGTTTAGGCGGGGGAATCTACGAGCAGTACTTC. It codes for CASSLGGGIYEQYF.

The chain couples TRBV2 to TRBJ1-1, with D tentatively TRBD1 (5 bases). Deletions cut 1 base from V and 0 bases from J, with 15 bases between. Germline V lookup: CDR1 SNHLY, CDR2 FYNNEI. There are 17 residues in the CDR3. CDR3 sequence reads: CASSEGGHSRVNTEAFF. CDR3 nucleotide sequence: TGTGCCAGCAGTGAAGGAGGACATAGTAGGGTGAACACTGAAGCTTTCTTT. Full variable domain (outside the CDR3, taken from reference TRBV2 and TRBJ1-1): EPEVTQTPSHQVTQMGQEVILRCVPISNHLYFYWYRQILGQKVEFLVSFYNNEISEKSEIFDDQFSVERPDGSNFTLKIRSTKLEDSAMYFCASSEGGHSRVNTEAFFGQGTRLTVV.

This chain connects TRBV7-2 to TRBJ1-2; TRBD1 aligns across 9 bases. This CDR3 contains 16 residues. CDR1 and CDR2 (germline): SGHTA, FQGNSA. V trimming: 2 bases; J trimming: 3 bases; junction bases outside the gene matches: 7. The chain's CDR3 is CASSLNQQGAYYGYTF. The CDR3 DNA is TGTGCCAGCAGCTTAAACCAACAGGGGGCGTACTATGGCTACACCTTC.

V is TRBV9 and J is TRBJ1-1, with a possible D match to TRBD1 (6 bases). Germline CDR1 is SGDLS and CDR2 is YYNGEE. This CDR3 contains 16 residues. V was clipped by 2 bases and J by 3 bases, with 17 bases between them. The CDR3 reads CASSVPQGCDDTEAFF. The CDR3 region has the DNA TGTGCCAGCAGCGTCCCCCAGGGGTGCGATGACACTGAAGCTTTCTTT.

J is TRBJ2-7 and V is TRBV5-6; D is possibly TRBD1 (5 bases). Trimming pared 1 base from V and 3 bases from J, leaving 11 bases between. Looked up from germline, CDR1 is SGHDT and CDR2 is YYEEEE. This CDR3 has 14 amino acids. CDR3 region: CASSLITGRYEQYF. The CDR3 DNA reads as TGTGCCAGCAGCTTGATTACAGGTCGCTACGAGCAGTACTTC.

The chain recombines TRBV30 with TRBJ1-2; the match to TRBD1 covers 8 bases. Germline V gene sequence: CDR1 GTSNPN, CDR2 SVGIG (reference sequence). The CDR3 consists of 14 residues. Trimming cost V 4 bases and J 8 bases; bases outside gene matches: 12. CDR3 residues: CAWIRTGKVRGYTF. CDR3 nucleotide sequence: TGTGCCTGGATTCGGACAGGGAAGGTGAGGGGCTACACCTTC.

This chain links TRBV5-1 with TRBJ1-1; D uncertain. The V gene's germline CDR1 is SGHRS and CDR2 YFSETQ. The CDR3 sequence is 14 residues long. The V end was cut by 0 bases, the J end by 2 bases, with 8 bases between. The CDR3, as DNA: TGCGCCAGCAGCTTGGGCCAGTTCAACACTGAAGCTTTCTTT. Translated: CASSLGQFNTEAFF.

J is TRBJ2-3 and V is TRBV7-2, with D hard to call. V was cut by 3 bases and J by 4 bases, with 8 bases left in between. CDR1 and CDR2 from the germline V gene are SGHTA and FQGNSA. The CDR3 consists of 13 residues. The DNA for the CDR3 is TGTGCCAGCAGCTTCCTTGGGCCAGATACGCAGTATTTT. It codes for CASSFLGPDTQYF.

J is TRBJ1-2 and V is TRBV7-9; D gene ambiguous. Per germline, CDR1 SEHNR and CDR2 FQNEAQ (reference sequence). V lost 4 bases, J lost 9 bases, and 12 bases lay in between. The CDR3 covers 12 residues. CDR3 in amino acids: CASSSGTDRYTF. The CDR3 DNA reads TGTGCCAGCAGCTCGGGAACAGACCGCTACACCTTC.

The V gene is TRBV20-1, the J gene TRBJ2-3; D is possibly TRBD1 or TRBD2 (5 bases each). The CDR3 spans 11 residues. CDR1 and CDR2 from the germline V gene are DFQATT and SNEGSKA (reference sequence). With 3 bases removed from V and 12 bases from J, the gap between germline ends came to 13 bases. The CDR3 is CSARGPGPQYF. In DNA, the CDR3 is TGCAGTGCTAGGGGCCCGGGACCTCAGTATTTT.

The chain is built from TRBV10-3 and TRBJ1-6, with TRBD1 identical over 7 bases. V shed 5 bases and J 8 bases; nucleotides not matched to a gene: 6. Germline CDR1 is ENHRY and CDR2 is SYGVKD. The CDR3 is 14 residues long. CDR3 protein: CAISPTGPHSPLHF. The DNA for the CDR3 is TGTGCCATCAGTCCGACAGGGCCCCATTCACCCCTCCACTTT.

This chain uses TRBV11-3 with TRBJ2-5; D remains ambiguous. The CDR3 is 14 residues long. Germline V CDR1 and CDR2: SGHNT, YENEEA. V was pared by 0 bases and J by 7 bases, with 12 bases between. The CDR3 is CASSLDSVIGTQYF. The CDR3 DNA reads as TGTGCCAGCAGCTTAGATTCCGTGATTGGGACCCAGTACTTC. The full variable domain, in which reference TRBV11-3 and TRBJ2-5 provide the parts outside the CDR3, is EAGVVQSPRYKIIEKKQPVAFWCNPISGHNTLYWYLQNLGQGPELLIRYENEEAVDDSQLPKDRFSAERLKGVDSTLKIQPAELGDSAVYLCASSLDSVIGTQYFGPGTRLLVL.

This chain joins TRBV7-6 and TRBJ2-7; TRBD2 might be the D (6 bases). The ends were cut back, 4 bases at V and 6 bases at J, with 19 bases in the middle. Per the germline V gene, CDR1 is SGHVS and CDR2 is FNYEAQ. This CDR3 contains 15 residues. In DNA, the CDR3 is TGTGCCAGCAGCTCGGGCGGGGATGGGGTAGGCGAGCAGTACTTC. Translation gives CASSSGGDGVGEQYF.

This rearrangement joins TRBV19 to TRBJ2-7; TRBD1 might be the D (6 bases). V was pared by 3 bases and J by 5 bases, with 17 bases between. In germline, CDR1 is LNHDA, CDR2 SQIVND (reference sequence). The CDR3 totals 15 residues. The CDR3 nucleotides are TGTGCCAGTAGTATTAGATTTGACAGGAAGGACGAGCAGTACTTC. Translating it yields CASSIRFDRKDEQYF.

The V call is TRBV19, the J call TRBJ2-7, with no clear D. This CDR3 comprises 15 residues. Germline V CDR1 and CDR2: LNHDA, SQIVND (reference sequence). V lost 4 bases and J lost 7, with 20 bases in between. The chain's CDR3 is CASSRNNYGSREQYF. The CDR3 DNA reads TGTGCCAGTAGTAGAAACAATTATGGATCGCGGGAGCAGTACTTC. Combining the CDR3 with reference TRBV19 and TRBJ2-7 gives the whole variable domain DGGITQSPKYLFRKEGQNVTLSCEQNLNHDAMYWYRQDPGQGLRLIYYSQIVNDFQKGDIAEGYSVSREKKESFPLTVTSAQKNPTAFYLCASSRNNYGSREQYFGPGTRLTVT.

The chain uses TRBV5-1 and TRBJ2-5; TRBD2 might be the D (6 bases). Germline V gene sequence: CDR1 SGHRS, CDR2 YFSETQ. Trimming took 4 bases from V and 2 from J, leaving 18 bases between them. The length of the CDR3 is 16 residues. The DNA for the CDR3 is TGCGCCAGCAGCCCCTCGACTAGACAGTATCAAGAGACCCAGTACTTC. This sequence encodes CASSPSTRQYQETQYF.

The V call is TRBV18, the J call TRBJ2-7; TRBD1 matches at 7 bases. Germline CDR1 reads KGHSH; CDR2 reads LQKENI. This CDR3 region has 14 residues. After removal of 3 bases from V and 2 bases from J, the junction contained 4 bases not matched to a gene. The CDR3 sequence is CASSPTGTAYEQYF. CDR3 nucleotide sequence: TGTGCCAGCTCACCCACCGGGACAGCCTACGAGCAGTACTTC.

V usage is TRBV5-1 and J usage is TRBJ2-1; 8 bases fit TRBD2. The V and J ends lost 3 bases and 8 bases, in that order; junction bases with no gene match: 13. The CDR3 is made up of 16 amino acids. Per germline, CDR1 SGHRS and CDR2 YFSETQ. The CDR3 DNA follows: TGCGCCAGCAGCTCCTCTTCGGTAGCGGGGAGGGATGAGCAGTTCTTC. This gives the protein CASSSSSVAGRDEQFF. Filled out from reference TRBV5-1 and TRBJ2-1, the complete variable domain reads KAGVTQTPRYLIKTRGQQVTLSCSPISGHRSVSWYQQTPGQGLQFLFEYFSETQRNKGNFPGRFSGRQFSNSRSEMNVSTLELGDSALYLCASSSSSVAGRDEQFFGPGTRLTVL.

This chain uses TRBV28 with TRBJ2-1; D perhaps matches TRBD2 (6 bases). The V end lost 3 bases, the J end lost 8 bases, and 17 bases lay between the germline ends. There are 15 residues in the CDR3. Looked up from germline, CDR1 is MDHEN and CDR2 is SYDVKM. CDR3 in DNA: TGTGCCAGCAGTTTGAGGAGGGCCTCCGACCATGAGCAGTTCTTC. Encoded protein: CASSLRRASDHEQFF.

V and J are TRBV25-1 and TRBJ2-5, with a tentative D call TRBD1 (6 bases). V dropped 7 bases and J dropped 5 bases, with 8 bases sitting between them. Germline CDR1 and CDR2: MGHDK and SYGVNS. The CDR3 loop spans 11 amino acids. The CDR3 sequence is CASTRGETQYF. As DNA, the CDR3 is TGTGCCAGCACCAGGGGTGAGACCCAGTACTTC.